The 25 T cell receptor beta chains in this list originate from one sample, sequenced in a study of cytomegalovirus exposure and HLA in healthy donors. This table comes from immunoSEQ multiplex PCR, and its TCRdb copy is limited to in-frame clones, with some not included. The repertoire holds 59,000 or so clones, with 80% to 90% as singletons. Sequencing input: PBMCs. The origin of the receptors is a woman in her late teens or twenties in good health and CMV-seronegative.

The J gene is TRBJ1-3, the V gene TRBV7-9, with 7 positions matching TRBD1. Germline V gives CDR1 SEHNR, CDR2 FQNEAQ (reference sequence). Trimming at V came to 4 bases and at J to 0 bases, leaving 0 bases not matched to a gene. The CDR3 consists of 14 residues. This CDR3 reads CASSWDSSGNTIYF. The CDR3 bases are TGTGCCAGCAGCTGGGACAGCTCTGGAAACACCATATATTTT. Drawing the rest from reference TRBV7-9 and TRBJ1-3, the complete variable domain is DTGVSQNPRHKITKRGQNVTFRCDPISEHNRLYWYRQTLGQGPEFLTYFQNEAQLEKSRLLSDRFSAERPKGSFSTLEIQRTEQGDSAMYLCASSWDSSGNTIYFGEGSWLTVV.

Remarks on this clone: The same CDR3 is also encoded by other DNA sequences in this sample. The rearrangement joins TRBV9 to TRBJ2-7, with 7 nucleotides matching TRBD1. Germline-derived CDR1 and CDR2 are SGDLS and YYNGEE. V gave up 3 bases and J gave up 2 bases; unmatched junction bases: 2. There are 13 residues in the CDR3. CDR3 residues: CASSAGTAYEQYF. The CDR3 coding sequence is TGTGCCAGCAGCGCTGGGACAGCCTACGAGCAGTACTTC. The full variable domain, with the rest looked up from reference TRBV9 and TRBJ2-7, is DSGVTQTPKHLITATGQRVTLRCSPRSGDLSVYWYQQSLDQGLQFLIQYYNGEERAKGNILERFSAQQFPDLHSELNLSSLELGDSALYFCASSAGTAYEQYFGPGTRLTVT.

This clone was seen a single time. V is TRBV5-4 and J is TRBJ2-3; tentatively, D is TRBD2 (6 bases). This CDR3 is built from 15 residues. V was pared by 4 bases and J by 3 bases, with 15 bases between. The germline V gene has CDR1 SGHNT and CDR2 YYREEE (reference sequence). The CDR3 spells CASSIRSGPTDTQYF. CDR3 DNA sequence: TGTGCCAGCAGCATACGTAGCGGACCGACAGATACGCAGTATTTT.

The V call is TRBV7-2, the J call TRBJ1-5, with 7 bases that match TRBD1. CDR1 is SGHTA, CDR2 FQGNSA, per germline. Germline trimming cut 1 base from V and 1 base from J; bases unmatched to any gene: 4. The CDR3 runs to 16 residues. The CDR3 here is CASSLVGGWSNQPQHF. CDR3 coding DNA: TGTGCCAGCAGCTTAGTAGGGGGCTGGAGCAATCAGCCCCAGCATTTT.

The chain carries TRBV18 and TRBJ2-1; 7 bases are shared with TRBD2. The CDR3 is made up of 17 amino acids. CDR1 KGHSH and CDR2 LQKENI come from the germline V gene. V shed 2 bases, J shed 1 base, and the junction held 8 bases outside the gene matches. Here the CDR3 reads CASSPYGTTESYNEQFF. CDR3 coding DNA: TGTGCCAGCTCACCATATGGGACTACTGAATCCTACAATGAGCAGTTCTTC. Using reference TRBV18 and TRBJ2-1 for the parts outside the CDR3, the full variable domain is NAGVMQNPRHLVRRRGQEARLRCSPMKGHSHVYWYRQLPEEGLKFMVYLQKENIIDESGMPKERFSAEFPKEGPSILRIQQVVRGDSAAYFCASSPYGTTESYNEQFFGPGTRLTVL.

This chain uses TRBV19 with TRBJ1-1; D possibly corresponds to TRBD1 (5 bases). V was cut by 1 base and J by 5 bases, with 8 bases left in between. CDR1 LNHDA and CDR2 SQIVND come from the germline V gene (reference sequence). The CDR3 runs to 13 residues. The CDR3 DNA is TGTGCCAGTAGTATAGGCGCAGGGACTGAAGCTTTCTTT. Amino acids: CASSIGAGTEAFF.

Only one count was recorded for this clone. The J gene is TRBJ1-2, the V gene TRBV12-5; D not certain. This CDR3 is built from 16 residues. With 0 bases removed from V and 2 bases from J, the gap between germline ends came to 13 bases. CDR1 is LGHNT, CDR2 FRNRAP, per germline. CDR3 coding DNA: TGTGCTAGTGGTTTGGTACTGGTAGGGAGGAACTATGGCTACACCTTC. It specifies CASGLVLVGRNYGYTF.

The J gene is TRBJ1-5, the V gene TRBV9; D is ambiguous. The CDR3 totals 16 residues. The V gene's germline CDR1 is SGDLS and CDR2 YYNGEE. The CDR3: CDPCASVLRSNQPQHF. Here the CDR3 DNA reads TGTGACCCGTGTGCGAGCGTGCTACGTAGCAATCAGCCCCAGCATTTT.

The rearrangement uses TRBV5-6 and TRBJ1-5; D ambiguous. CDR3 length equals 13 residues. V was cut by 4 bases and J by 7 bases, with 12 bases left in between. The germline V gene has CDR1 SGHDT and CDR2 YYEEEE. In DNA, the CDR3 is TGTGCCAGCAGCACCGGAACGGGGCAGCCCCAGCATTTT. Its protein is CASSTGTGQPQHF.

This chain joins TRBV2 and TRBJ1-1, with a possible D match to TRBD1 (5 bases). Germline CDR1 is SNHLY and CDR2 is FYNNEI. Trimming left V 4 bases short and J 1 base short, with 19 bases between. This CDR3 comprises 17 residues. For the CDR3, the DNA is TGTGCCAGCAGTGTTGCGAGACAGTGGCAAGCGAACACTGAAGCTTTCTTT. Residues: CASSVARQWQANTEAFF.

The rearrangement joins TRBV6-1 to TRBJ1-1, with 7 bases lining up with TRBD1. The CDR3 contains 15 residues. Germline CDR1 and CDR2: MNHNS and SASEGT. V lost 4 bases and J lost 6; bases outside the gene matches: 11. Here the CDR3 DNA reads TGTGCCAGCAGTGGAAAAAACAGGGGAAGCGCTGAAGCTTTCTTT. As protein: CASSGKNRGSAEAFF.

This chain links TRBV2 with TRBJ2-3, with D possibly TRBD2 on 5 matching bases. The CDR3 loop spans 16 amino acids. CDR1 is SNHLY, CDR2 FYNNEI, per germline. V was trimmed by 8 bases and J by 3 bases, leaving 21 bases between them. The CDR3 DNA sequence: TGTGCCAGCGTGGTCCCGCTAGCCTCTGGTACAGATACGCAGTATTTT. As protein: CASVVPLASGTDTQYF. The whole variable domain, filled in from reference TRBV2 and TRBJ2-3, reads EPEVTQTPSHQVTQMGQEVILRCVPISNHLYFYWYRQILGQKVEFLVSFYNNEISEKSEIFDDQFSVERPDGSNFTLKIRSTKLEDSAMYFCASVVPLASGTDTQYFGPGTRLTVL.

In this sample, this clone turned up once. The chain carries TRBV15 and TRBJ2-1; 12 nucleotides agree with TRBD1. Trimming at V came to 4 bases and at J to 9 bases, leaving 7 bases not matched to a gene. This CDR3 has 15 residues. Germline values: CDR1 LNHNV, CDR2 YYDKDF (reference sequence). CDR3 amino acids: CATSTGGQGAGEQFF. In DNA, the CDR3 is TGTGCCACCAGCACCGGGGGACAGGGGGCTGGTGAGCAGTTCTTC.

The J gene is TRBJ2-7, the V gene TRBV18, with 9 bases aligning to TRBD1. CDR1 is KGHSH, CDR2 LQKENI, per germline. V shed 6 bases, J shed 0 bases, and the junction held 6 bases outside the gene matches. The CDR3 contains 15 residues. Here the CDR3 DNA reads TGTGCCAGCTCCCTCGGACAGGGGAGCTCCTACGAGCAGTACTTC. Protein: CASSLGQGSSYEQYF.

A remark on this clone: One junction end disagrees with the germline gene, perhaps due to a read error. The genes are TRBV7-2 and TRBJ2-7, with D unclear. The CDR3 has 14 residues. Looked up from germline, CDR1 is SGHTA and CDR2 is FQGNSA. CDR3 bases: TGTGCCAGCAGCTTAGGGCACCAATCCTCCGAGCAGTACTTC. Translation: CASSLGHQSSEQYF.

This clone occurred once. The CDR3 sequence: CASSVAISGRGDTQYF. CDR3 bases: TGTGCCAGCAGCGTAGCTATAAGCGGGAGAGGAGATACGCAGTATTTT. The rearrangement uses TRBV9 and TRBJ2-3; TRBD2 aligns across 8 bases. Germline CDR1 SGDLS, CDR2 YYNGEE. V gave up 0 bases and J gave up 5 bases; unmatched junction bases: 8. This CDR3 region has 16 residues.

J is TRBJ2-7 and V is TRBV7-9; no clear D. Germline V gene sequence: CDR1 SEHNR, CDR2 FQNEAQ (reference sequence). This CDR3 has 14 amino acids. Trimming stripped 5 bases from V and 5 bases from J, with 16 bases between. In DNA form, the CDR3 reads TGTGCCAGCAGCCCTCTGATGGGTCGGGACGAGCAGTACTTC. It is translated as CASSPLMGRDEQYF.

The chain employs TRBV2 and TRBJ2-1, with D tentatively TRBD1 (6 bases). The CDR3 extends over 15 amino acids. The germline V gene has CDR1 SNHLY and CDR2 FYNNEI. The ends were cut back, 5 bases at V and 3 bases at J, with 14 bases in the middle. The CDR3 sequence: CASSSTGSGYNEQFF. CDR3 coding DNA: TGTGCCAGCAGTTCCACAGGGAGCGGCTACAATGAGCAGTTCTTC. The entire variable domain, with the rest obtained from reference TRBV2 and TRBJ2-1, is as follows: EPEVTQTPSHQVTQMGQEVILRCVPISNHLYFYWYRQILGQKVEFLVSFYNNEISEKSEIFDDQFSVERPDGSNFTLKIRSTKLEDSAMYFCASSSTGSGYNEQFFGPGTRLTVL.

The chain links TRBV4-2 to TRBJ2-2, with 8 bases identical to TRBD1. Germline CDR1 and CDR2: LGHNA and YNFKEQ. Germline trimming cut 0 bases from V and 4 bases from J; bases unmatched to any gene: 7. The CDR3 has 17 residues. CDR3 residues: CASSQETQGGSTGELFF. The CDR3 DNA sequence: TGTGCCAGCAGCCAAGAAACACAGGGGGGTAGCACCGGGGAGCTGTTTTTT.

The chain links TRBV19 to TRBJ1-2; D remains ambiguous. Germline V gene sequence: CDR1 LNHDA, CDR2 SQIVND (reference sequence). The CDR3 is 15 amino acids. Trimming took off 2 bases at V and 3 bases at J, with 13 bases between the two ends. The CDR3 sequence: CASSISGEGYYGYTF. CDR3 nucleotide sequence: TGTGCCAGTAGTATATCCGGGGAAGGATACTATGGCTACACCTTC.

A few counts support this clone. The chain links TRBV19 to TRBJ1-2; D unresolved. The germline V and J ends were trimmed by 5 bases and 0 bases, with 16 bases remaining between them. The CDR3 sequence is 16 residues long. The germline V gene encodes CDR1 LNHDA and CDR2 SQIVND (reference sequence). The DNA of the CDR3 is TGTGCCAGTAGTCATCTACTAACTTTGCCTAACTATGGCTACACCTTC. It translates to CASSHLLTLPNYGYTF.

The V and J genes are TRBV19 and TRBJ2-3, with 7 positions matching TRBD2. The germline V gene has CDR1 LNHDA and CDR2 SQIVND (reference sequence). Trimming removed 7 bases from V and 2 bases from J; junction bases left unmatched: 15. CDR3 size: 17 residues. CDR3 residues: CASIDKASGPNTDTQYF. The CDR3 bases are TGTGCCAGTATCGATAAGGCTAGCGGCCCGAACACAGATACGCAGTATTTT.

Worth noting for this clone: The junction departs from germline at one end; a sequencing error may be responsible. The chain is built from TRBV30 and TRBJ2-1, with 11 bases identical to TRBD2. This CDR3 contains 15 residues. Looked up from germline, CDR1 is GTSNPN and CDR2 is SVGIG (reference sequence). This CDR3 reads CAWGVAGGRYNEQFF. The CDR3 DNA reads TGTGCCTGGGGTGTAGCGGGGGGGAGATACAATGAGCAGTTCTTC. Drawing the rest from reference TRBV30 and TRBJ2-1, the complete variable domain is SQTIHQWPATLVQPVGSPLSLECTVEGTSNPNLYWYRQAAGRGLQLLFYSVGIGQISSEVPQNLSASRPQDRQFILSSKKLLLSDSGFYLCAWGVAGGRYNEQFFGPGTRLTVL.

The chain carries TRBV10-3 and TRBJ2-7; 7 bases agree with TRBD1. Trimming took 9 bases from V and 5 from J; bases not matched to a gene: 10. Germline V gene sequence: CDR1 ENHRY, CDR2 SYGVKD. The CDR3 length is 13 residues. The chain's CDR3 is CAITDRAFDEQYF. The DNA of the CDR3 is TGTGCCATAACCGACAGGGCCTTTGACGAGCAGTACTTC.

This clone was seen only once. The CDR3 loop reads CASSQGPLGALNGYTF. CDR3 sequence (DNA): TGCGCCAGCAGCCAAGGCCCTTTGGGGGCCTTAAATGGCTACACCTTC. The rearrangement uses TRBV4-1 and TRBJ1-2; D is possibly TRBD1 (6 bases). The length of the CDR3 is 16 residues. V lost 1 base and J 6 bases, leaving 18 bases between the germline ends. CDR1 and CDR2 from the germline V gene are MGHRA and YSYEKL.